This TCR beta chain was retrieved from a study of T cell responses to AZD1222 COVID-19 vaccine. Overall study results and limits: Spike regions recognized by vaccine-associated CD4 TCRs spanned the protein, led by 160-218 and 743-854. Donors were largely white British and mainly female; clonal diversity was possibly underestimated. Repertoires were obtained only post-peak T cell response. After two AZD1222 doses, spike-specific TCR breadth and depth rose versus day 0.

The protocol was immunoSEQ multiplex PCR, while the TCRdb copy is restricted to in-frame clones and leaves out a portion. This sample has 95,000 to 150,000 clones; 70% to 90% occur once, and the top ten carry under 6.5%. Regarding this clone: Its antigen is undetermined.

V dropped 3 bases and J dropped 3 bases, with 6 bases sitting between them. Germline V CDR1 and CDR2: SGDLS, YYNGEE. This CDR3 contains 12 residues. This TCR was sampled from an adult in good health. The chain carries TRBV9 and TRBJ1-2; D is undetermined. The sample in question was peripheral blood, obtained on day 0 of AZD1222 vaccination. CDR3 in amino acids: CASSERDYGYTF. The CDR3 nucleotides read TGTGCCAGCAGCGAGAGGGACTATGGCTACACCTTC. Drawing the rest from reference TRBV9 and TRBJ1-2, the complete variable domain is DSGVTQTPKHLITATGQRVTLRCSPRSGDLSVYWYQQSLDQGLQFLIQYYNGEERAKGNILERFSAQQFPDLHSELNLSSLELGDSALYFCASSERDYGYTFGSGTRLTVV.